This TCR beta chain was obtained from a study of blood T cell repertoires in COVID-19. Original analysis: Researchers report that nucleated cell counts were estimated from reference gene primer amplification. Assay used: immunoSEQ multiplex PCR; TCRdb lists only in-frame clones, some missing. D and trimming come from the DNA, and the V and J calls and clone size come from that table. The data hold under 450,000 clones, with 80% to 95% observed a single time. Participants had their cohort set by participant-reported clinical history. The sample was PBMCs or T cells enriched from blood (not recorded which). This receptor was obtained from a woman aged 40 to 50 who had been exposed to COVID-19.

The chain's CDR3 is CASSPATGRGTDTQYF. The DNA of the CDR3 is TGTGCCAGCTCACCAGCGACAGGGAGAGGCACAGATACGCAGTATTTT. The J gene is TRBJ2-3, the V gene TRBV18, with 7 bases identical to TRBD1. Germline CDR1 reads KGHSH; CDR2 reads LQKENI. V gave up 2 bases and J gave up 1 base; unmatched junction bases: 6. This CDR3 region has 16 residues.